The rows below give T cell receptor beta chains drawn from one sample of a study of human T cells and chemical hapten exposure. A single record per CDR3 protein comes from TCRdb applying MiXCR to the RACE reads. This table has roughly 360,000 distinct CDR3 sequences, 4.8% appearing once. This material consisted of whole blood, taken in connection with sensitization to the hapten diphenylcyclopropenone (DPC). All receptors derive from a woman between 50 and 59 years old with alopecia areata. Some clones in this sample may be carry-over from other donors' samples. The CDR3 runs from the conserved cysteine through the conserved F or W. The D gene is left open where the match is weak. The listing skips clone size in some rows; elsewhere it reads once, few, many or a size class.

NA NA TRBJ2-3 TRBV6-2/TRBV6-3 CASSLLRDLLLTGNTQYF TGTGCCAGCAGTCTCCTGCGGGACCTCCTTCTCACGGGGAATACGCAGTATTTT
few NA TRBJ1-2 TRBV29-1 CSVEDNACYTF TGCAGCGTTGAAGATAATGCCTGCTACACCTTC
few NA TRBJ1-1 TRBV28 CASSVGSGKTFF TGTGCCAGCAGTGTAGGCTCAGGGAAGACTTTCTTT
many NA TRBJ1-1 TRBV6-1 CASSGPAGGLYTEAFF TGTGCCAGCAGTGGACCCGCTGGAGGGTTGTACACTGAAGCTTTCTTT
NA TRBD1 TRBJ1-1 TRBV11-3 CASSLGTGGFTEAFF TGTGCCAGCAGCTTAGGGACAGGGGGCTTCACTGAAGCTTTCTTT
NA NA TRBJ2-1 TRBV5-1 CASSIITPDSGAEQFF TGCGCCAGCAGCATAATTACCCCTGATAGCGGCGCTGAGCAGTTCTTC
NA TRBD1 TRBJ1-4 TRBV27 CASSGQGAANEKLIF TGTGCCAGCAGTGGACAGGGGGCAGCTAATGAAAAACTGATTTTT
many TRBD1 TRBJ1-5 TRBV28 CASSRDRSNQPQHF TGTGCCAGCAGTCGGGACAGGAGCAATCAGCCCCAGCATTTT
few NA TRBJ1-2 TRBV9 CASSVVTGYGYTF TGTGCCAGCAGCGTAGTTACAGGCTATGGCTACACCTTC
few TRBD1 TRBJ1-6 TRBV12-3/TRBV12-4 CASSWTGGSNSPLHF TGTGCCAGCAGTTGGACAGGGGGATCTAATTCACCCCTCCACTTT
many NA TRBJ2-5 TRBV5-4 CASSLLDLNGETQYF TGTGCCAGCAGCTTACTAGACCTGAACGGAGAGACCCAGTACTTC
many TRBD2 TRBJ2-6 TRBV10-3 CAISGGLADFSGANVLTF TGTGCCATCAGTGGGGGACTAGCGGATTTCTCTGGGGCCAACGTCCTGACTTTC
few NA TRBJ1-1 TRBV7-8 CASSLFGVTEAFF TGTGCCAGCAGCTTATTCGGTGTTACTGAAGCTTTCTTT
many TRBD1 TRBJ1-6 TRBV6-5 CASSYIGRQGGRSPLHF TGTGCCAGCAGTTACATCGGCAGACAGGGAGGGCGGTCACCCCTCCACTTT
many NA TRBJ1-4 TRBV29-1 CSVEGGRGRMFF TGCAGCGTTGAGGGAGGGAGAGGTCGAATGTTTTTT
many TRBD2 TRBJ2-7 TRBV9 CASSPGGRGDYEQYF TGTGCCAGCAGCCCCGGGGGGCGGGGGGACTACGAGCAGTACTTC
NA NA TRBJ2-6 TRBV27 CASSGRVPGANVLTF TGTGCCAGCAGTGGCAGGGTTCCTGGGGCCAACGTCCTGACTTTC
many TRBD1 TRBJ1-5 TRBV28 CASSSGQGAYSNQPQHF TGTGCCAGCAGTTCAGGACAGGGGGCGTATAGCAATCAGCCCCAGCATTTT
NA NA TRBJ2-7 TRBV7-2 CASSFVPSGGAYEQYF TGTGCCAGCAGCTTCGTCCCATCTGGGGGAGCCTACGAGCAGTACTTC
NA NA TRBJ1-6 TRBV6-6 CASSRGGTYNSPLHF TGTGCCAGCAGTCGGGGGGGGACCTATAATTCACCCCTCCACTTT
NA NA TRBJ2-1 TRBV5-4 CASRDPPNEQFF TGTGCCAGCAGGGACCCACCCAATGAGCAGTTCTTC
NA NA TRBJ2-4 TRBV28 CASRPNVGVLAKNIQYF TGTGCCAGCAGGCCTAACGTAGGGGTTCTAGCCAAAAACATTCAGTACTTC
many TRBD2 TRBJ2-7 TRBV6-6 CASKMKPPGLASDEQYF TGTGCCAGCAAGATGAAACCACCGGGACTAGCGTCTGACGAGCAGTACTTC
few TRBD2 TRBJ2-3 TRBV7-2 CASSLRVAGGADTQYF TGTGCCAGCAGCCTTCGAGTAGCGGGGGGCGCAGATACGCAGTATTTT
few TRBD1 TRBJ1-5 TRBV7-8 CASSTWTGDNQPQHF TGTGCCAGCAGCACCTGGACAGGGGATAATCAGCCCCAGCATTTT
few TRBD1 TRBJ1-2 TRBV12-3/TRBV12-4 CASSGSTGGDGYTF TGTGCCAGCAGTGGGTCGACAGGGGGCGATGGCTACACCTTC
few TRBD1 TRBJ2-7 TRBV5-5 CASSVTGDEQYF TGTGCCAGCAGCGTTACAGGGGATGAGCAGTACTTC
NA NA TRBJ1-2 TRBV3-1 CAGSLGQMGYGYTF TGTGCCGGCAGCTTAGGACAGATGGGCTATGGCTACACCTTC
few NA TRBJ1-6 TRBV2 CASSEKGGADSPLHF TGTGCCAGCAGTGAAAAGGGGGGCGCGGATTCACCCCTCCACTTT
many TRBD1 TRBJ2-3 TRBV12-3/TRBV12-4 CASSSDPGTESTDTQYF TGTGCCAGCAGTTCCGACCCCGGGACAGAATCCACAGATACGCAGTATTTT
few NA TRBJ2-7 TRBV6-2/TRBV6-3 CASTKKPDSSYEQYF TGTGCCAGCACCAAAAAGCCGGACAGCTCCTACGAGCAGTACTTC
many TRBD1 TRBJ1-2 TRBV29-1 CSVPGQGESGYTF TGCAGCGTTCCGGGACAGGGGGAGAGTGGCTACACCTTC
many TRBD1 TRBJ1-5 TRBV6-6 CASSIPGQGVGQPQHF TGTGCCAGCAGTATACCGGGACAGGGAGTGGGCCAGCCCCAGCATTTT
many NA TRBJ1-2 TRBV5-1 CASSISANYGYTF TGCGCCAGCAGCATTTCAGCTAACTATGGCTACACCTTC
few NA TRBJ2-2 TRBV3-1 CASSQEGELFF TGTGCCAGCAGCCAAGAGGGGGAGCTGTTTTTT
NA TRBD2 TRBJ2-5 TRBV6-6 CATVLGGQETQYF TGTGCCACCGTATTGGGGGGGCAAGAGACCCAGTACTTC
many TRBD1 TRBJ2-7 TRBV5-1 CASSLTGNSPYEQYF TGCGCCAGCAGTTTGACAGGGAATAGCCCCTACGAGCAGTACTTC
few TRBD2 TRBJ2-7 TRBV25-1 CASIFEISRAGENQGQYF TGTGCCAGCATTTTCGAAATCTCTAGAGCGGGAGAGAATCAAGGGCAGTACTTC
few NA TRBJ2-3 TRBV28 CASMGGASGSTDTQYF TGTGCCAGCATGGGGGGTGCTAGTGGAAGCACAGATACGCAGTATTTT
many TRBD1 TRBJ1-5 TRBV20-1 CSAKTGSGNQPQHF TGCAGTGCTAAGACAGGGTCTGGTAATCAGCCCCAGCATTTT
many NA TRBJ1-5 TRBV5-1 CALLRAGRYGQPQHF TGCGCCTTACTCCGGGCAGGGCGTTACGGTCAGCCCCAGCATTTT
many TRBD2 TRBJ2-7 TRBV7-2 CASSTPSGSSYEQYF TGTGCCAGCAGTACTCCTAGCGGGAGCTCCTACGAGCAGTACTTC
NA NA TRBJ1-5 TRBV12-3/TRBV12-4 CASSLSGTLTLSNQPQHF TGTGCCAGCAGTTTGTCGGGGACCCTAACGTTGAGCAATCAGCCCCAGCATTTT
few TRBD2 TRBJ2-3 TRBV9 CASRLGTSGTDTQYF TGTGCCAGCAGGTTAGGGACTAGCGGCACAGATACGCAGTATTTT
many TRBD1 TRBJ1-5 TRBV29-1 CSVGQGIDQPQHF TGCAGCGTGGGACAGGGGATTGATCAGCCCCAGCATTTT
few TRBD2 TRBJ2-1 TRBV28 CATSGDCNEQFF TGTGCCACTAGCGGGGATTGCAATGAGCAGTTCTTC
NA NA TRBJ1-1 TRBV20-1 CSASGGSVGTEAFF TGCAGTGCTAGTGGGGGGTCTGTCGGCACTGAAGCTTTCTTT
NA NA TRBJ2-3 TRBV20-1 CSARDELPATDTQYF TGCAGTGCTAGAGATGAACTACCTGCAACAGATACGCAGTATTTT
few NA TRBJ2-1 TRBV6-6 CASSYSDWGDEQFF TGTGCCAGCAGTTACTCGGATTGGGGGGATGAGCAGTTCTTC
few NA TRBJ2-4 TRBV21-1 CASILWGSKNIQYF TGTGCCAGCATCTTGTGGGGGTCCAAAAACATTCAGTACTTC
few NA TRBJ2-7 TRBV20-1 CSASHPWGEQYF TGCAGTGCTAGTCACCCGTGGGGGGAGCAGTACTTC
NA TRBD2 TRBJ2-3 TRBV20-1 CSATPASGSTDTQYF TGCAGTGCCACCCCCGCTAGCGGAAGCACAGATACGCAGTATTTT